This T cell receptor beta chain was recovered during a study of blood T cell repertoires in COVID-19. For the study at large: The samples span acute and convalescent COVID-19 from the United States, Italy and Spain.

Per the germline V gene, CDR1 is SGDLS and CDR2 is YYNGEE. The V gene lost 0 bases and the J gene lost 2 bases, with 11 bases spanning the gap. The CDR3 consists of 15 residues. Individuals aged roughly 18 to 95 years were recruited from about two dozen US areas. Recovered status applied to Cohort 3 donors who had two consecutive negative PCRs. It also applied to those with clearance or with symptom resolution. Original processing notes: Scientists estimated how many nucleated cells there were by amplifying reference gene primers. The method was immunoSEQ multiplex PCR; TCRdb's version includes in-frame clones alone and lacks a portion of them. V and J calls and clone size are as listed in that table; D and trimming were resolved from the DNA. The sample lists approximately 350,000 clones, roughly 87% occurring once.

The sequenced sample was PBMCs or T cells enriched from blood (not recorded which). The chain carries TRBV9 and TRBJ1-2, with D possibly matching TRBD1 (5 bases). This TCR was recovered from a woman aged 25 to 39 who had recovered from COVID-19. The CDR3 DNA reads TGTGCCAGCAGCGTAGCTGGGGGGTCCAACTATGGCTACACCTTC. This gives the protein CASSVAGGSNYGYTF. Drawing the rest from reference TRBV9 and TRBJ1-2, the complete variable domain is DSGVTQTPKHLITATGQRVTLRCSPRSGDLSVYWYQQSLDQGLQFLIQYYNGEERAKGNILERFSAQQFPDLHSELNLSSLELGDSALYFCASSVAGGSNYGYTFGSGTRLTVV.